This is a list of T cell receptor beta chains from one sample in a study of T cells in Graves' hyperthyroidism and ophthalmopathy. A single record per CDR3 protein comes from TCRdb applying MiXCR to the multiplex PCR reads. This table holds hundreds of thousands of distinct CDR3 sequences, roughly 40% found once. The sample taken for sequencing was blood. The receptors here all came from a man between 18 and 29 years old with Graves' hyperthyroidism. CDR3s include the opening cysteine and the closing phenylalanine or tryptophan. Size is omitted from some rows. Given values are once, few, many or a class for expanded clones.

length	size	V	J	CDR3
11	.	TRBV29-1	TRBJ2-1	CSVVTGTEQFF
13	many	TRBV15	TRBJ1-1	CATSWGWNTEAFF
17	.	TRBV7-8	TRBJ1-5	CASRSVSRGGSNQPQHF
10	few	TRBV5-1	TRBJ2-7	CASGEDEQYF
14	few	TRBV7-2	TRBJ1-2	CASSLTGLTHGYTF
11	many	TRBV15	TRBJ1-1	CATGESLEAFF
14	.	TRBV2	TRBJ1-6	CASSDRVEHSPLHF
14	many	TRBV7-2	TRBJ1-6	CASSLAGKDSPLHF
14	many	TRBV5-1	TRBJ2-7	CASSLGQSTYEQYF
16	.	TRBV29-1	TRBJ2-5	CSVGPGLAGGGETQYF
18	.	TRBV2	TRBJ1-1	CASSETFPKTGTVTEAFF
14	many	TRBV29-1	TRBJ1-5	CSVGEGDSNQPQHF
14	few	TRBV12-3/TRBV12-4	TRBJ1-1	CASRGGGLNTEAFF
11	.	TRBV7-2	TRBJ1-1	CASRSWGEASF
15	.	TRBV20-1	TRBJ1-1	CSARVRGLSSAEAFF
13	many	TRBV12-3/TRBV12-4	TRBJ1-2	CASSLEGAPGYTF
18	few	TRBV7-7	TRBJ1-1	CASSRDERQGHRNTEAFF
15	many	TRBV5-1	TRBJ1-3	CASSLAGGAGNTIYF
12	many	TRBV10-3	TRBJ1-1	CAISERGTEAFF
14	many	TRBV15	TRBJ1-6	CATSKLDTSSPLHF
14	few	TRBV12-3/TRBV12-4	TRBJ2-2	CASSSGHSTGELFF
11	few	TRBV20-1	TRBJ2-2	CSASWTGELFF